This T cell receptor (beta chain) was identified in a study of post-analysis software for immune sequencing data. The study's findings and limits: In multiple sclerosis, normalized Chao1 diversity was significantly below that of controls. The five TRBV segments detected at higher frequency in patients than in controls included TRBV5-6, TRBV5-1 and TRBV20-1.

For this clonotype: The antigen remains undetermined.

Unique molecular identifiers featured in each of the TCR beta cDNA libraries. About 460,000 cDNA molecules were obtained from about 0.98 to 11 million T cells. MiXCR, run by TCRdb on the PCR reads, gives a single entry per CDR3 protein. The sample has roughly 730,000 distinct CDR3 sequences, 25% to 30% seen once. Per germline, CDR1 SGHTA and CDR2 FQGNSA. CDR3 length equals 17 residues. The clonotype originates from a girl aged 10 to 17 with multiple sclerosis. The V call is TRBV7-2, the J call TRBJ2-7, with TRBD2 matching over 8 bases. The DNA end favors TRBJ2-5, so the J call may be wrong. Sample: blood. Here the CDR3 DNA reads TGTGCCAGCAGCTTAGGCCCCCTGGCTAGCGGGCAAGAGACCCAGTACTTC. Translation: CASSLGPLASGQETQYF.